The 26 T cell receptor beta chains below were found in one sample sequenced in a study of blood T cell repertoires in COVID-19 (dated by TCRdb to about 2020). Receptor amplification or capture employed the immunoSEQ multiplex PCR assay. TCRdb limited this immuneACCESS table to in-frame rearrangements with V and J called. A share of clones is missing; checked studies link under half to unresolved V genes, and the rest is unexplained. The sample profile shows roughly 100,000 clones; under 80% of them were found once. The top ten constitute more than 20% of the sample. The sample consisted of peripheral blood. Source of these receptors: a man aged 70-80 years with active or convalescent COVID-19.

This clone showed up just a few times. The chain joins TRBV9 to TRBJ2-7; the match to TRBD1 covers 11 bases. V lost 4 bases and J lost 7; bases outside the gene matches: 7. The CDR3 contains 14 residues. Looked up from germline, CDR1 is SGDLS and CDR2 is YYNGEE. CDR3 in amino acids: CASSPLGTGGEQYF. CDR3 sequence (DNA): TGTGCCAGCAGCCCCCTGGGGACAGGGGGAGAGCAGTACTTC.

The chain combines TRBV4-1 with TRBJ1-2; D possibly corresponds to TRBD1 (6 bases). V was trimmed by 0 bases and J by 10 bases, leaving 18 bases between them. Germline V gene lookup returns CDR1 MGHRA and CDR2 YSYEKL. This CDR3 spans 15 amino acids. CDR3 in DNA: TGCGCCAGCAGCCAAGAGGAAGGACAGAGGGCCGCCTACACCTTC. It is translated as CASSQEEGQRAAYTF.

This chain joins TRBV9 and TRBJ2-1; tentatively, D is TRBD2 (6 bases). The CDR3 is made up of 14 amino acids. V gave up 2 bases and J gave up 7 bases, with 13 bases separating them. Germline CDR1 reads SGDLS; CDR2 reads YYNGEE. The CDR3 protein is CASSVGEERNEQFF. The CDR3, as DNA: TGTGCCAGCAGCGTCGGGGAGGAAAGGAATGAGCAGTTCTTC.

CDR3 protein: CASRRSGDTDTQYF. The CDR3 bases are TGCGCCAGCAGACGGAGCGGGGACACAGATACGCAGTATTTT. The chain has TRBV5-1 and TRBJ2-3; TRBD2 matches at 7 bases. Germline CDR1 reads SGHRS; CDR2 reads YFSETQ. V lost 5 bases and J lost 2; bases outside the gene matches: 5. The CDR3 contains 14 residues.

The chain employs TRBV10-3 and TRBJ1-1; D is possibly TRBD1 (5 bases). The V gene lost 3 bases and the J gene lost 1 base, with 6 bases spanning the gap. Germline V lookup: CDR1 ENHRY, CDR2 SYGVKD. The CDR3 covers 13 residues. CDR3 protein: CAISEQANTEAFF. CDR3 coding DNA: TGTGCCATCAGTGAACAGGCGAACACTGAAGCTTTCTTT.

The chain recombines TRBV28 with TRBJ1-6; possible D gene TRBD1, 5 bases. The CDR3 consists of 13 residues. From germline, CDR1 is MDHEN and CDR2 SYDVKM. V dropped 5 bases and J dropped 8 bases, with 10 bases sitting between them. In nucleotides, the CDR3 is TGTGCCAGCAGTGTGCAGGGCGATTCACCCCTCCACTTT. As protein: CASSVQGDSPLHF.

This clone came up a few times. This chain uses TRBV19 with TRBJ1-2; 7 bases are a match to TRBD1. Germline CDR1 reads LNHDA; CDR2 reads SQIVND (reference sequence). V shed 8 bases and J 2 bases; nucleotides not matched to a gene: 2. The CDR3 is 12 residues long. In DNA form, the CDR3 reads TGTGCCAGTCAGGGACAGAACTATGGCTACACCTTC. It encodes CASQGQNYGYTF. The variable domain in full, with the rest retrieved from reference TRBV19 and TRBJ1-2, is DGGITQSPKYLFRKEGQNVTLSCEQNLNHDAMYWYRQDPGQGLRLIYYSQIVNDFQKGDIAEGYSVSREKKESFPLTVTSAQKNPTAFYLCASQGQNYGYTFGSGTRLTVV.

This clone was counted only a few times. This chain links TRBV7-3 with TRBJ2-6, with TRBD2 as a possible D gene (5 bases). CDR3 length: 16 residues. From germline, CDR1 is SGHTA and CDR2 FQGTGA. The V and J ends lost 4 bases and 3 bases respectively, with 13 bases between them. The CDR3 reads CASSSGLAGGANVLTF. The CDR3 DNA reads as TGTGCCAGCAGCTCCGGGCTAGCAGGTGGGGCCAACGTCCTGACTTTC.

The gene calls are TRBV24-1 and TRBJ2-2; a weak D match, TRBD1 (6 bases). Germline CDR1 is KGHDR and CDR2 is SFDVKD. The V gene lost 8 bases and the J gene lost 3 bases, with 12 bases spanning the gap. This CDR3 has 14 amino acids. In DNA, the CDR3 is TGTGCCACCAAGTCGGACAGCTACACCGGGGAGCTGTTTTTT. Residues: CATKSDSYTGELFF.

The chain combines TRBV10-3 with TRBJ2-7; 8 bases match TRBD1. The CDR3 covers 14 residues. In germline, CDR1 is ENHRY, CDR2 SYGVKD. With V trimmed by 6 bases and J by 2 bases, 6 bases remained unmatched. The CDR3 spells CAIRPGQAAYEQYF. CDR3 coding DNA: TGTGCCATCAGGCCGGGACAGGCCGCCTACGAGCAGTACTTC.

This chain joins TRBV12-3 or TRBV12-4 and TRBJ2-5; possible D gene TRBD1, 5 bases. Trimming removed 8 bases at V and 4 bases at J, with 14 bases between. The CDR3 spans 13 residues. Here the CDR3 reads CASSPGMSETQYF. The CDR3 region has the DNA TGTGCCAGCTCCCCAGGGATGTCAGAGACCCAGTACTTC.

The CDR3 is CACDRGLGTDTQYF. CDR3 DNA: TGTGCCTGCGATAGGGGGCTAGGGACAGATACGCAGTATTTT. The chain recombines TRBV30 with TRBJ2-3; 7 nucleotides match TRBD1. J was trimmed by 3 bases and V by 6 bases; bases with no gene match: 9. Germline CDR1 is GTSNPN and CDR2 is SVGIG (reference sequence). This CDR3 has 14 residues.

This clone has more than one count but fewer than ten. J is TRBJ1-6 and V is TRBV30; TRBD1 is a possible D gene (5 bases). Germline V gene lookup returns CDR1 GTSNPN and CDR2 SVGIG (reference sequence). The CDR3 loop spans 14 amino acids. Trimming took off 2 bases at V and 8 bases at J, with 13 bases between the two ends. CDR3 loop: CAWSFGRVYSPLHF. The CDR3 DNA is TGTGCCTGGAGTTTCGGCAGGGTTTATTCACCCCTCCACTTT.

This chain uses TRBV28 with TRBJ2-7, with 8 bases identical to TRBD1. The CDR3 totals 15 residues. The V and J ends lost 5 bases and 0 bases, in that order; junction bases with no gene match: 6. The germline V gene encodes CDR1 MDHEN and CDR2 SYDVKM. CDR3 nucleotide sequence: TGTGCCAGCAGTCGATATGACAGGGGCTCCTACGAGCAGTACTTC. Translating gives CASSRYDRGSYEQYF. Full variable domain (remainder filled in from reference TRBV28 and TRBJ2-7): DVKVTQSSRYLVKRTGEKVFLECVQDMDHENMFWYRQDPGLGLRLIYFSYDVKMKEKGDIPEGYSVSREKKERFSLILESASTNQTSMYLCASSRYDRGSYEQYFGPGTRLTVT.

The CDR3 spells CASSQSNQEGSYGYTF. The CDR3 DNA reads as TGCGCCAGCAGCCAGTCTAACCAGGAGGGAAGCTATGGCTACACCTTC. The chain employs TRBV4-1 and TRBJ1-2; the D is unclear. The ends were cut back, 3 bases at V and 4 bases at J, with 18 bases in the middle. Looked up from germline, CDR1 is MGHRA and CDR2 is YSYEKL. The CDR3 consists of 16 residues.

In DNA, the CDR3 is TGTGCCAGCAGCCAGGGGGCTCAAGCCTCCTACGAGCAGTACTTC. Translating it yields CASSQGAQASYEQYF. This rearrangement joins TRBV3-1 (or the pseudogene TRBV3-2) to TRBJ2-7; D might be TRBD1 (6 bases). Germline CDR1 reads LGHDT; CDR2 reads YNNKEL (reference sequence). The V end lost 3 bases, the J end lost 0 bases, and 12 bases lay between the germline ends. The CDR3 has 15 residues.

This clone was seen a handful of times. V is TRBV12-3 or TRBV12-4 and J is TRBJ2-7; 10 nucleotides agree with TRBD2. The CDR3 runs 13 residues. V was pared by 6 bases and J by 2 bases, with 1 base of the junction left unmatched. For the CDR3, the DNA is TGTGCCAGCAGACTAGCGGGAACCTACGAGCAGTACTTC. It codes for CASRLAGTYEQYF.

This clone was counted only a few times. Other DNA sequences within the sample encode an identical CDR3. The rearrangement uses TRBV5-1 and TRBJ1-5; unclear D gene. The V gene lost 0 bases and the J gene lost 4 bases, with 8 bases spanning the gap. The CDR3 spans 14 residues. Germline V gives CDR1 SGHRS, CDR2 YFSETQ. The CDR3 here is CASSLDGLNQPQHF. CDR3 nucleotide sequence: TGCGCCAGCAGCTTGGACGGGTTAAATCAGCCCCAGCATTTT.

The chain combines TRBV6-6 with TRBJ1-5; D remains unclear. The CDR3 extends over 15 amino acids. Germline lookup yields CDR1 MNHNY and CDR2 SVGAGI (reference sequence). Trimming removed 3 bases from V and 6 bases from J, with 15 bases in between. The CDR3 region has the DNA TGTGCCAGCAGTTATGGAGGGTTTTATGGTCAGCCCCAGCATTTT. As protein: CASSYGGFYGQPQHF.

In this sample, this clone turned up a few times. The CDR3 loop is CASSLQNPKTQYF. In nucleotides, the CDR3 is TGTGCCAGCAGTTTACAGAATCCCAAGACCCAGTACTTC. V is TRBV28 and J is TRBJ2-5; D uncertain. Germline CDR1 is MDHEN and CDR2 is SYDVKM. The CDR3 is made up of 13 amino acids. The ends were cut back, 2 bases at V and 6 bases at J, with 10 bases in the middle.

This sequence joins TRBV6-5 and TRBJ2-3; 7 bases are a match to TRBD1. V lost 6 bases to trimming and J lost 5 bases; unmatched junction nucleotides: 2. The CDR3 runs 12 residues. The germline V gene encodes CDR1 MNHEY and CDR2 SVGAGI. CDR3 sequence: CASRSGGDTQYF. In DNA form, the CDR3 reads TGTGCCAGCAGATCAGGGGGAGATACGCAGTATTTT.

The chain links TRBV5-5 to TRBJ2-6, with TRBD1 matching 9 bases. The CDR3 runs to 19 residues. Germline CDR1 SGHKS, CDR2 YYEKEE (reference sequence). V shed 1 base and J 0 bases; nucleotides not matched to a gene: 8. CDR3 sequence reads: CASSLSGQGMTSGANVLTF. The CDR3 region has the DNA TGTGCCAGCAGCTTGTCGGGACAGGGAATGACCTCTGGGGCCAACGTCCTGACTTTC.

CDR3 protein: CASKYRPSYEQYF. Here the CDR3 DNA reads TGCGCCAGCAAGTACAGGCCCTCCTACGAGCAGTACTTC. The V call is TRBV5-1, the J call TRBJ2-7, with a possible D match to TRBD1 (5 bases). The germline V and J ends were trimmed by 6 bases and 0 bases, with 10 bases remaining between them. This CDR3 spans 13 amino acids. The germline gives CDR1 SGHRS, CDR2 YFSETQ.

This chain joins TRBV2 and TRBJ1-3, with D perhaps matching TRBD1 (6 bases). The length of the CDR3 is 18 residues. Germline CDR1 SNHLY, CDR2 FYNNEI. Trimming shortened V by 6 bases and J by 2 bases, and 23 bases separated the two germline ends. This CDR3 reads CASSAGRSRAGAGNTIYF. The CDR3 region has the DNA TGTGCCAGCAGCGCCGGCAGATCCAGAGCAGGGGCTGGAAACACCATATATTTT.

J is TRBJ1-1 and V is TRBV9; 7 bases map to TRBD1. V was clipped by 5 bases and J by 6 bases; unmatched bases: 4. CDR1 is SGDLS and CDR2 is YYNGEE in the germline V gene. CDR3 length equals 12 residues. The CDR3 protein is CASSETGAEAFF. CDR3 nucleotides: TGTGCCAGCAGTGAAACAGGGGCTGAAGCTTTCTTT. The full variable domain, its missing parts supplied by reference TRBV9 and TRBJ1-1, is DSGVTQTPKHLITATGQRVTLRCSPRSGDLSVYWYQQSLDQGLQFLIQYYNGEERAKGNILERFSAQQFPDLHSELNLSSLELGDSALYFCASSETGAEAFFGQGTRLTVV.

The chain employs TRBV18 and TRBJ1-4; 8 positions agree with TRBD1. The CDR3 runs to 14 residues. Germline-derived CDR1 and CDR2 are KGHSH and LQKENI. Losses at the gene ends were 3 bases for V and 7 bases for J; bases not matched to a gene: 4. CDR3 coding DNA: TGTGCCAGCTCACCGGGGCAGGGGGCTGAAAAACTGTTTTTT. Its translation: CASSPGQGAEKLFF.